What follows are 32 T cell receptor beta chains derived from one specimen sequenced in a study of radiotherapy plus CTLA-4 blockade in lung cancer. Profiling relied on immunoSEQ multiplex PCR, and the TCRdb table lists in-frame clones only, not all of them. Of roughly 24,000 clones in the sample, over 70% were seen once. The source was peripheral blood, collected from a patient treated with radiotherapy plus ipilimumab. Receptor source: a human donor with non-small cell lung cancer that progressed on radiotherapy plus ipilimumab.

V is TRBV6-1 and J is TRBJ1-1, with 9 bases that match TRBD1. CDR1 is MNHNS, CDR2 SASEGT, per germline. The J segment lost 5 bases and the V segment lost 9 bases, leaving 7 bases of the junction unmatched. The CDR3 runs 13 residues. CDR3 sequence: CARTGQGGTEAFF. The CDR3 coding sequence is TGTGCCAGAACGGGACAGGGTGGGACTGAAGCTTTCTTT.

CDR3 region: CASSQIPTGKDYTF. Here the CDR3 DNA reads TGCGCCAGCAGCCAGATACCGACAGGGAAAGACTACACCTTC. The chain is built from TRBV5-1 and TRBJ1-2; TRBD1 agrees at 7 bases. Germline CDR1 is SGHRS and CDR2 is YFSETQ. CDR3 length equals 14 residues. Trimming removed 4 bases from V and 10 bases from J; junction bases left unmatched: 13.

The chain joins TRBV5-4 to TRBJ2-6; D unresolved. Germline assignment: CDR1 SGHNT and CDR2 YYREEE (reference sequence). Trimming pared 7 bases from V and 0 bases from J, leaving 14 bases between. This CDR3 contains 16 residues. In DNA form, the CDR3 reads TGTGCCAGCGCCCTAGGCGGAGTCTCTGGGGCCAACGTCCTGACTTTC. Translation gives CASALGGVSGANVLTF.

A single count supports this clone. The V call is TRBV19, the J call TRBJ2-1; the D is unclear. V lost 4 bases and J lost 4, with 5 bases in between. Germline CDR1 reads LNHDA; CDR2 reads SQIVND (reference sequence). This CDR3 has 12 amino acids. The CDR3 protein is CASSTLYNEQFF. DNA for the CDR3: TGTGCCAGTAGTACCCTTTACAATGAGCAGTTCTTC.

This clone was counted between two and nine times. This chain uses TRBV2 with TRBJ2-5, with D possibly TRBD2 on 6 matching bases. The CDR3 extends over 15 amino acids. V was clipped by 6 bases and J by 5 bases, with 19 bases between them. Germline V gene lookup returns CDR1 SNHLY and CDR2 FYNNEI. The CDR3 here is CASRATSSPGETQYF. CDR3 nucleotides: TGTGCCAGCAGGGCCACTAGCAGCCCCGGGGAGACCCAGTACTTC.

The chain couples TRBV28 to TRBJ1-1, with D possibly being TRBD1 (5 bases). V was cut by 2 bases and J by 1 base, with 11 bases left in between. The CDR3 loop spans 15 amino acids. Germline V lookup: CDR1 MDHEN, CDR2 SYDVKM. The CDR3 spells CASSLSLRGNTEAFF. The CDR3, as DNA: TGTGCCAGCAGTTTAAGCTTGAGGGGGAACACTGAAGCTTTCTTT.

Concerning this clone: Additional DNA sequences in this sample encode the identical CDR3. This sequence joins TRBV9 and TRBJ2-5, with D possibly matching TRBD2 (6 bases). The CDR3 spans 14 residues. Trimming removed 3 bases from V and 5 bases from J, with 14 bases in between. Germline CDR1 SGDLS, CDR2 YYNGEE. The CDR3 sequence is CASSGTGGMETQYF. Written as DNA, the CDR3 is TGTGCCAGCAGCGGTACTGGAGGGATGGAGACCCAGTACTTC.

The chain is built from TRBV4-1 and TRBJ1-5; D call uncertain. This CDR3 region has 15 residues. V lost 2 bases, J lost 1 base, and 9 bases lay in between. Germline V lookup: CDR1 MGHRA, CDR2 YSYEKL. The chain's CDR3 is CASSQTAESNQPQHF. CDR3 DNA: TGCGCCAGCAGCCAAACAGCTGAGAGCAATCAGCCCCAGCATTTT.

The rearrangement uses TRBV6-6 and TRBJ2-7, with TRBD2 as a possible D gene (6 bases). The V and J ends lost 8 bases and 0 bases respectively, with 14 bases between them. The V gene's germline CDR1 is MNHNY and CDR2 SVGAGI (reference sequence). This CDR3 is built from 14 residues. The CDR3 DNA follows: TGTGCCAGCTTCTCGGCGGGGAGCTCCTACGAGCAGTACTTC. It yields the protein CASFSAGSSYEQYF.

This chain connects TRBV11-2 to TRBJ2-7, with 8 bases matching TRBD2. This CDR3 is built from 15 residues. Losses at the gene ends were 8 bases for V and 4 bases for J; bases not matched to a gene: 13. CDR1 is SGHAT, CDR2 FQNNGV, per germline. The CDR3 sequence: CASAPTESGGYEQYF. The CDR3 region has the DNA TGTGCCAGCGCCCCCACTGAGAGCGGGGGTTACGAGCAGTACTTC. Using reference TRBV11-2 and TRBJ2-7 for the parts outside the CDR3, the full variable domain is EAGVAQSPRYKIIEKRQSVAFWCNPISGHATLYWYQQILGQGPKLLIQFQNNGVVDDSQLPKDRFSAERLKGVDSTLKIQPAKLEDSAVYLCASAPTESGGYEQYFGPGTRLTVT.

This clone has a single count. The gene calls are TRBV28 and TRBJ1-1, with 8 bases lining up with TRBD1. The CDR3 consists of 14 residues. V lost 4 bases and J lost 0; bases outside the gene matches: 1. Germline loops: CDR1 MDHEN, CDR2 SYDVKM. Here the CDR3 DNA reads TGTGCCAGCAGTTCAGGGGGCCTGAACACTGAAGCTTTCTTT. Its translation is CASSSGGLNTEAFF.

The rearrangement links TRBV19 to TRBJ1-4, with D perhaps TRBD1 (5 bases). The CDR3 loop spans 15 amino acids. Trimming cost V 3 bases and J 6 bases, with 14 bases left between them. CDR1 is LNHDA, CDR2 SQIVND, per germline (reference sequence). CDR3 sequence (DNA): TGTGCCAGTAGTATCGGGGGGAGAGATCATGAAAAACTGTTTTTT. Amino acids: CASSIGGRDHEKLFF.

The rearrangement uses TRBV5-4 and TRBJ1-1; D uncertain. Trimming took 3 bases from V and 10 from J, leaving 16 bases between them. The CDR3 runs 13 residues. Germline V lookup: CDR1 SGHNT, CDR2 YYREEE (reference sequence). The CDR3 coding sequence is TGTGCCAGCAGCTCGGAGAGTCAAGTGGGAGCTTTCTTT. Protein: CASSSESQVGAFF. Full variable domain (missing parts from reference TRBV5-4 and TRBJ1-1): ETGVTQSPTHLIKTRGQQVTLRCSSQSGHNTVSWYQQALGQGPQFIFQYYREEENGRGNFPPRFSGLQFPNYSSELNVNALELDDSALYLCASSSESQVGAFFGQGTRLTVV.

In this sample, this clone turned up a few times. The genes are TRBV7-2 and TRBJ2-3, with unresolved D. CDR1 is SGHTA and CDR2 is FQGNSA in the germline V gene. V lost 1 base and J lost 1, with 9 bases in between. This CDR3 is built from 15 residues. The CDR3 here is CASSLVAFGTDTQYF. As DNA, the CDR3 is TGTGCCAGCAGCTTAGTAGCATTTGGCACAGATACGCAGTATTTT.

This clone was detected a few times. The V gene is TRBV13, the J gene TRBJ1-1; 9 positions match TRBD1. The CDR3 runs 17 residues. J lost 3 bases, V lost 4 bases, and 12 bases had no gene match. CDR1 and CDR2 from the germline V gene are PRHDT and FYEKMQ (reference sequence). The CDR3 reads CASSSPGQGGLDTEAFF. CDR3 nucleotide sequence: TGTGCCAGCAGCTCCCCGGGACAGGGAGGTTTAGACACTGAAGCTTTCTTT.

In its sample, this clone was seen once. The gene calls are TRBV19 and TRBJ1-1; D is unclear. Per germline, CDR1 LNHDA and CDR2 SQIVND (reference sequence). This CDR3 has 13 amino acids. Trimming took 5 bases from V and 1 from J, leaving 8 bases between them. For the CDR3, the DNA is TGTGCCAGTAGTTCCCCGGGGAACACTGAAGCTTTCTTT. Translating gives CASSSPGNTEAFF.

In its sample, this clone was seen a few times. The CDR3 here is CASSLSVTVPKDEQYF. Here the CDR3 DNA reads TGTGCCAGCAGTTTATCAGTAACAGTCCCTAAGGACGAGCAGTACTTC. This chain connects TRBV27 to TRBJ2-7; no reliable D call. Trimming left V 0 bases short and J 5 bases short, with 17 bases between. The CDR3 contains 16 residues. Looked up from germline, CDR1 is MNHEY and CDR2 is SMNVEV (reference sequence).

The gene calls are TRBV7-9 and TRBJ1-4, with a tentative D call TRBD1 (6 bases). V was cut by 3 bases and J by 5 bases, with 7 bases left in between. The CDR3 is 13 amino acids. Germline loops: CDR1 SEHNR, CDR2 FQNEAQ (reference sequence). CDR3 residues: CASSLDSNEKLFF. In nucleotides, the CDR3 is TGTGCCAGCAGCTTGGACAGCAATGAAAAACTGTTTTTT.

V and J are TRBV5-6 and TRBJ2-5, with D maybe TRBD2 (6 bases). Germline assignment: CDR1 SGHDT and CDR2 YYEEEE. The CDR3 contains 15 residues. The germline V and J ends were trimmed by 2 bases and 2 bases, with 13 bases remaining between them. The CDR3 DNA reads as TGTGCCAGCAGCTTCGGTACTAGCAGACAAGAGACCCAGTACTTC. It translates to CASSFGTSRQETQYF.

This clone was seen only once. The chain is built from TRBV6-6 and TRBJ2-2; the D gene is possibly TRBD1 (6 bases). V was clipped by 7 bases and J by 0 bases, with 12 bases between them. This CDR3 comprises 15 residues. CDR1 MNHNY and CDR2 SVGAGI come from the germline V gene (reference sequence). The CDR3 nucleotides are TGTGCCAGCAAACCGGGACAAGCGAACACCGGGGAGCTGTTTTTT. Translating it yields CASKPGQANTGELFF.

This chain connects TRBV7-8 to TRBJ2-1; no clear D gene. Trimming stripped 1 base from V and 2 bases from J, with 9 bases between. The CDR3 is 15 residues long. Per the germline V gene, CDR1 is SGHVS and CDR2 is FQNEAQ. DNA for the CDR3: TGTGCCAGCAGCTTAGGGACGGCCACCTACAATGAGCAGTTCTTC. The encoded protein is CASSLGTATYNEQFF.

The chain is built from TRBV19 and TRBJ1-1, with 7 bases aligning to TRBD1. The germline CDR1 and CDR2 sequences are LNHDA and SQIVND (reference sequence). Trimming cost V 3 bases and J 3 bases; bases outside gene matches: 4. The CDR3 loop spans 14 amino acids. In DNA, the CDR3 is TGTGCCAGTAGTATCGTTAGGGGGCACACTGAAGCTTTCTTT. Translated, it gives CASSIVRGHTEAFF.

V usage is TRBV27 and J usage is TRBJ2-2; either TRBD1 or TRBD2 may fit D (5 bases each). Trimming removed 3 bases at V and 6 bases at J, with 8 bases between. The CDR3 runs 13 residues. The V gene's germline CDR1 is MNHEY and CDR2 SMNVEV (reference sequence). The CDR3: CASSLQGPGELFF. CDR3 DNA: TGTGCCAGCAGTTTGCAGGGACCCGGGGAGCTGTTTTTT.

Judged by abundance, this clone is large (0.1 to 1%). V and J are TRBV28 and TRBJ2-7, with a tentative D call TRBD2 (5 bases). V lost 2 bases to trimming and J lost 7 bases, with 18 bases between them. Germline CDR1 is MDHEN and CDR2 is SYDVKM. The CDR3 contains 15 residues. CDR3 sequence: CASSLTLQEREEQYF. In DNA form, the CDR3 reads TGTGCCAGCAGTTTAACCCTGCAGGAAAGGGAGGAGCAGTACTTC.

The V and J genes are TRBV6-6 and TRBJ1-1, with D perhaps matching TRBD1 (5 bases). The V end was cut by 0 bases, the J end by 6 bases, with 11 bases between. The CDR3 extends over 14 amino acids. The V gene's germline CDR1 is MNHNY and CDR2 SVGAGI (reference sequence). The CDR3 here is CASSYSRDSPEAFF. The CDR3 DNA follows: TGTGCCAGCAGTTACTCCCGAGACAGCCCTGAAGCTTTCTTT.

The genes are TRBV27 and TRBJ2-2, with D possibly TRBD2 on 5 matching bases. Germline loops: CDR1 MNHEY, CDR2 SMNVEV (reference sequence). This CDR3 has 13 residues. Trimming stripped 2 bases from V and 4 bases from J, with 5 bases between. CDR3 sequence: CASSLAGTGELFF. The CDR3 nucleotides read TGTGCCAGCAGTTTAGCGGGCACCGGGGAGCTGTTTTTT.

The V gene is TRBV6-1, the J gene TRBJ1-5; no clear D. Germline CDR1 reads MNHNS; CDR2 reads SASEGT. V dropped 10 bases and J dropped 3 bases, with 16 bases sitting between them. This CDR3 contains 14 residues. The CDR3: CATTPAVFNQPQHF. As DNA, the CDR3 is TGTGCCACTACCCCGGCGGTTTTCAATCAGCCCCAGCATTTT.

The V gene is TRBV25-1, the J gene TRBJ1-6, with 8 bases aligning to TRBD1. CDR3 length equals 14 residues. Trimming at V came to 4 bases and at J to 9 bases, leaving 5 bases not matched to a gene. Germline CDR1 and CDR2: MGHDK and SYGVNS. The CDR3 DNA sequence: TGTGCCAGCAGTGCTTACACAGGGGGTTCACCCCTCCACTTT. This translates into CASSAYTGGSPLHF.

The chain joins TRBV5-4 to TRBJ1-2; D remains unclear. Per the germline V gene, CDR1 is SGHNT and CDR2 is YYREEE (reference sequence). The CDR3 is 13 amino acids. V dropped 6 bases and J dropped 3 bases, with 12 bases sitting between them. CDR3 loop: CASTRSLDYGYTF. Here the CDR3 DNA reads TGTGCCAGCACGAGGTCTCTGGACTATGGCTACACCTTC. Together with reference TRBV5-4 and TRBJ1-2, the CDR3 gives the full variable domain: ETGVTQSPTHLIKTRGQQVTLRCSSQSGHNTVSWYQQALGQGPQFIFQYYREEENGRGNFPPRFSGLQFPNYSSELNVNALELDDSALYLCASTRSLDYGYTFGSGTRLTVV.

V usage is TRBV11-2 and J usage is TRBJ1-1; the D is unclear. This CDR3 has 13 residues. Trimming removed 2 bases at V and 5 bases at J, with 9 bases between. Germline V CDR1 and CDR2: SGHAT, FQNNGV. The CDR3 nucleotides read TGTGCCAGCAGCTTATATGAAGGGACTGAAGCTTTCTTT. Protein product: CASSLYEGTEAFF.

V gene TRBV19 combines with J gene TRBJ1-5; D is perhaps TRBD1 (5 bases). Germline V gene sequence: CDR1 LNHDA, CDR2 SQIVND (reference sequence). Between the trimmed V and J ends, which lost 5 bases and 2 bases, there was a span of 13 bases. The length of the CDR3 is 15 residues. The CDR3 region has the DNA TGTGCCAGTAGTCTCCTCCTGGGGGGCAATCAGCCCCAGCATTTT. Protein: CASSLLLGGNQPQHF.

A few counts support this clone. The chain recombines TRBV28 with TRBJ2-1; maybe TRBD2 (6 bases). Trimming cost V 4 bases and J 9 bases, with 22 bases left between them. This CDR3 is built from 16 residues. Looked up from germline, CDR1 is MDHEN and CDR2 is SYDVKM. As DNA, the CDR3 is TGTGCCAGCAGTTCCTCCGGGACTGCAGTAATTGGTGAGCAGTTCTTC. Protein: CASSSSGTAVIGEQFF.